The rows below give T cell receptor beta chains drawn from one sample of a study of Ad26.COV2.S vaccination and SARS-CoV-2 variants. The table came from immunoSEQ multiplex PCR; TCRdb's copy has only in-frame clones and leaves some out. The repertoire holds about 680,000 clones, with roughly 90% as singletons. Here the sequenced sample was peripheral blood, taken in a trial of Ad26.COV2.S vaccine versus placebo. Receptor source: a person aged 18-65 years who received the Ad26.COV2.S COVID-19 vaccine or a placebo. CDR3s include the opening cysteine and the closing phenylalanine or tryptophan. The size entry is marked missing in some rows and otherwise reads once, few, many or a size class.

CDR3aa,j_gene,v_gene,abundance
CASSLDSQENQPQHF,TRBJ1-5,TRBV11-2,.
CASSLGQAAGYNEQFF,TRBJ2-1,TRBV5-4,.
CASSEGNRAYGYTF,TRBJ1-2,TRBV6-1,.
CASSLGGPGNEQFF,TRBJ2-1,TRBV7-9,.
CASSAWTVQETQYF,TRBJ2-5,TRBV25-1,.
CASSTITGVLGNEQFF,TRBJ2-1,TRBV19,.
CASSQDQGMGQFF,TRBJ2-1,TRBV12-3/TRBV12-4,.
CASSIESGAQGEQFF,TRBJ2-1,TRBV19,.
CASSQGQQWTDTQYF,TRBJ2-3,TRBV4-2,.
CAIMFLTTGQSNTEAFF,TRBJ1-1,TRBV10-3,.
CASSRDRVQETQYF,TRBJ2-5,TRBV6-5,once
CASSEYRPQHF,TRBJ1-5,TRBV6-1,.
CASSRILVGADTGELFF,TRBJ2-2,TRBV7-3,.
CASSSTGTGRYEQYF,TRBJ2-7,TRBV27,.
CASSQGQGASGEKLFF,TRBJ1-4,TRBV27,once
CASSRTGVSPLHF,TRBJ1-6,TRBV19,.
CASSFDVSGTEAFF,TRBJ1-1,TRBV27,.
CASSLTREETQYF,TRBJ2-5,TRBV7-3,.
CAWSVRGGRFSGANVLTF,TRBJ2-6,TRBV30,.
CASSASGSYNERFF,TRBJ2-1,TRBV6-2/TRBV6-3,.
CASSPPSPAGNSPLHF,TRBJ1-6,TRBV18,.
CASSGQGNTIYF,TRBJ1-3,TRBV3-1/TRBV3-2,.
CSASGGLAGVSATGELFF,TRBJ2-2,TRBV20-1,.
CASSQGTGVETQYF,TRBJ2-5,TRBV3-1/TRBV3-2,.
CASSVQGASWAFF,TRBJ1-1,TRBV19,.
CASKAGWDNSPLHF,TRBJ1-6,TRBV19,.
CASSIRGQLYGYTF,TRBJ1-2,TRBV5-6,.
CSVRRGADYEQYF,TRBJ2-7,TRBV29-1,.
CASRPRGNTEAFF,TRBJ1-1,TRBV7-8,.
CASSLVVGVTETQYF,TRBJ2-5,TRBV5-1,.
CASSQPGTSGSRGTDTQYF,TRBJ2-3,TRBV4-2,.
CASSLAMGGADTEAFF,TRBJ1-1,TRBV7-9,.
CASSYWDRGRDVSLRAFF,TRBJ1-1,TRBV6-2/TRBV6-3,.
CASSPGQGAALVTNEQFF,TRBJ2-1,TRBV18,.
CASSLLGTEQYF,TRBJ2-7,TRBV7-9,.
CASSWGLNTGELFF,TRBJ2-2,TRBV5-4,.
CASSLGGSGQETQYF,TRBJ2-5,TRBV7-2,.
CASGDLQGRLGYTF,TRBJ1-2,TRBV25-1,.
CASSFGRSSYEQYF,TRBJ2-7,TRBV6-1,.
CASSGNYHGYTF,TRBJ1-2,TRBV5-8,.
CAWSPRLAGEQFF,TRBJ2-1,TRBV30,.
CASSGQPYNSPLHF,TRBJ1-6,TRBV6-5,.
CASGTGEYYEQYF,TRBJ2-7,TRBV12-3/TRBV12-4,.
CASSLAGTTGELFF,TRBJ2-2,TRBV5-4,once
CASSLEKRGRTDTQYF,TRBJ2-3,TRBV4-2,.
CASSPPATGDEQYF,TRBJ2-7,TRBV18,.